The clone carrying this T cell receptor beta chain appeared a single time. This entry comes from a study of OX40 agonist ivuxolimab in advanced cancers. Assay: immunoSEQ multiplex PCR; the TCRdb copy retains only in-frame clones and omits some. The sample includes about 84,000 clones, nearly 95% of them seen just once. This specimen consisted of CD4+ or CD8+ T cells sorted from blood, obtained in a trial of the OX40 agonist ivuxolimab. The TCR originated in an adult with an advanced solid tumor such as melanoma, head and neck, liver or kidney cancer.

For the CDR3, the DNA is TGTGCCAGCAGCCCACCCCCGGGACTACTAGGCGAGCAGTACTTC. Encoded protein: CASSPPPGLLGEQYF. This chain uses TRBV11-3 with TRBJ2-7; 7 positions agree with TRBD2. Trimming at V came to 5 bases and at J to 6 bases, leaving 13 bases not matched to a gene. CDR1 SGHNT and CDR2 YENEEA come from the germline V gene. The CDR3 contains 15 residues.